This T cell receptor (beta chain) was profiled in a study of OX40 agonist ivuxolimab in advanced cancers. About the study: Patients enrolled in dose escalation were diagnosed with hepatocellular carcinoma, melanoma, renal cell or head and neck cancer.

The CDR3 is made up of 14 amino acids. Germline V gene lookup returns CDR1 SNHLY and CDR2 FYNNEI. V shed 7 bases and J shed 6 bases, with 16 bases lying between them. Libraries were prepared by immunoSEQ multiplex PCR; TCRdb keeps only in-frame clonotypes and omits some of them. The sample carries tens of thousands of clones, 70% to 90% recorded once. The source is an adult with an advanced solid tumor such as melanoma, head and neck, liver or kidney cancer. The sequenced sample was CD4+ or CD8+ T cells sorted from blood, obtained in a trial of the OX40 agonist ivuxolimab. The chain has TRBV2 and TRBJ1-5; a weak D match, TRBD1 (5 bases). The CDR3 DNA sequence: TGTGCCAGCACCCGCCGGGACCGTACTCAGCCCCAGCATTTT. This codes for CASTRRDRTQPQHF. Using reference TRBV2 and TRBJ1-5 for the parts outside the CDR3, the full variable domain is EPEVTQTPSHQVTQMGQEVILRCVPISNHLYFYWYRQILGQKVEFLVSFYNNEISEKSEIFDDQFSVERPDGSNFTLKIRSTKLEDSAMYFCASTRRDRTQPQHFGDGTRLSIL.